This TCR beta chain was captured by sequencing in a study of shared T cell receptors in the human thymus (dated by TCRdb to the early 2020s). For context, the study as a whole: The study examined how self-reactive, shared T-cell receptor alpha chains are generated in the human thymus.

From the germline V gene (reference sequence), CDR1 is LNHDA and CDR2 is SQIVND. The CDR3 spans 13 residues, from the cysteine through the phenylalanine. Of the read, only the CDR3 DNA is kept; its 39 bases are in frame from base 1. Trimming at the junction amounts to 6 bases on V and 6 bases on J, and the germline ends lie 14 bases apart. The library was built by means of the immunoSEQ multiplex PCR assay. Entries here come from immuneACCESS through TCRdb and include only in-frame sequences with V and J called. Some clones fail to appear in such tables; in the studies checked, an unresolved V gene covers under half of the shortfall, and the cause of the remainder is unknown. For this sample there are 720,000 or so clones; 80% to 90% appear just once. The ten most abundant clones make up under 0.012% of the sample. The sample holds a few counts of this clone. Its antigen remains unidentified. The record has no base qualities; no much larger clone is one base away.

The same data also contributed to another study, on human thymus T cells. The second publication reports: In Finland, the donors were immunologically healthy infants who were having open corrective cardiac surgery for congenital heart defects. Thymus tissue was collected as surgical resects that were removed during corrective cardiac surgery. V and J gene segment usage appeared biased in both thymic and peripheral blood repertoires. The related research found that thymic TCR repertoires overlapped highly between unrelated individuals. The study used under 10 infant thymus samples plus four related peripheral blood samples to characterize TCR alpha and beta repertoires. The cohort included several male and a couple of female infants, with donor ages spanning 7 to 244 days. Thymocytes were freed from the tissue by mechanical means and kept at -70 degrees C as pellets of roughly 10-32 million cells. Genomic DNA was extracted from frozen cell pellets with a QIAsymphony instrument. The immunoSEQ multiplex PCR assay was used to amplify the TCRB and TCRAD loci from a standardized quantity of quality-controlled genomic DNA. The amplicons spanned the V(D)J region and were long enough to cover the CDR3 and allow V and J genes to be identified. Amplicon sequencing was performed on an Illumina platform through the commercial immunoSEQ service. Primer bias and sequencing errors were corrected as previously described, and TCRAD and TCRB definitions were based on the IMGT database. immunoSEQ Analyzer 3.0 and VDJTools were used for repertoire analysis, which covered basic statistics, V/J segment usage, diversity estimates, rarefaction and pairwise overlap. Chao1, ChaoE, Efron-Thisted, Shannon and inverse Simpson indices were used to estimate diversity, which was also estimated on datasets down-sampled to the smallest sample. Repertoire overlap was assessed by strict matching of CDR3 nucleotide sequence, V gene and J gene, and clustering was done by Jaccard-based multidimensional scaling. On average, thymus samples yielded about 730,000 unique TCRB clonotypes, whereas blood samples yielded approximately 84,000.

This TCR derives from a girl under two years old with a congenital heart defect. Donor details come from another sample of the same person, matched by shared clones. Sequenced material: thymocytes. Rearrangement joined TRBV19 to TRBJ1-2; the D region possibly corresponds to TRBD1 (5 bases align). CDR3 reads: CASSRAAGDGYTF. The DNA sequence is as follows: TGTGCCAGTAGCAGGGCGGCGGGGGATGGCTACACCTTC.